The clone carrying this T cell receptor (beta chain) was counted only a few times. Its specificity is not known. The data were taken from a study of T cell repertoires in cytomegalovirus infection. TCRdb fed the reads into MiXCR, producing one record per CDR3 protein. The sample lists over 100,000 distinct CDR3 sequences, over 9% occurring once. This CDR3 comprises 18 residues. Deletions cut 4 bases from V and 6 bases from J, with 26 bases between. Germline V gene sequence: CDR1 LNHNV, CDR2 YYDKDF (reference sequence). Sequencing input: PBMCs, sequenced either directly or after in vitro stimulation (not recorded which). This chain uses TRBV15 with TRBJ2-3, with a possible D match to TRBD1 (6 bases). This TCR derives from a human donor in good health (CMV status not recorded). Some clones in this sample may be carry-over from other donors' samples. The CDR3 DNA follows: TGTGCCACCAGCAACCCAATACCGGGACACCGACTGGTCGATACGCAGTATTTT. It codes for CATSNPIPGHRLVDTQYF.